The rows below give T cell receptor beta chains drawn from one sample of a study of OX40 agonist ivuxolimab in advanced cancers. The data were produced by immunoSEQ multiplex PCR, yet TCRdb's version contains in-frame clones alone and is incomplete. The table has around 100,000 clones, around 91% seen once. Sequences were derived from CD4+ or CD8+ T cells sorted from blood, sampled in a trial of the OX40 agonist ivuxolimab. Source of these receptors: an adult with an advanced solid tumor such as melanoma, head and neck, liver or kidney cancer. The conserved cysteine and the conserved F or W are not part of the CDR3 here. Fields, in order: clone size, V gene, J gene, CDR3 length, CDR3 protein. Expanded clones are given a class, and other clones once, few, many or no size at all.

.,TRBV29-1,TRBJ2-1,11,SVDDYPGNEQF
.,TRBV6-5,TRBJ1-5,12,ASSNNGGQQPQH
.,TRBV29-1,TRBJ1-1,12,SVGLSGINTEAF
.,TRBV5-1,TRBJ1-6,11,ASQVEANSPLH
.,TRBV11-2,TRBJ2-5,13,ASSLDVGRVETQY
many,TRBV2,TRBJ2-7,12,ASSERGLSYEQY
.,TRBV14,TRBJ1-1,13,ASSQDFGGYTEAF
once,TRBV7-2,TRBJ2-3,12,ASSLRGGSASQY
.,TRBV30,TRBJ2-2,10,AWTSNTGELF
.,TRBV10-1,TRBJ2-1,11,ASSEVVGGEQF
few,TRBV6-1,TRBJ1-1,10,AIFDRNTEAF
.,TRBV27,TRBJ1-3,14,ASSLLGGVSGNTIY
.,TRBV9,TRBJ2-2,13,ASSVVAGVTGELF
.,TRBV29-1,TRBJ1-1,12,SVDLGPMNTEAF